The clone carrying this T cell receptor (beta chain) was detected many times. No antigen is known for it. This sample is part of a study of read filtering for tumor transcriptome and immune sequencing. Whole-study findings and limits: Dropping single-read clonotypes raised IR-seq and RNA-seq shared-clonotype correlation. In IR-seq, single-read clonotypes were approximately 83% of clonotypes but 3% to 3.5% of reads.

Molecular barcoded adaptors covering alpha/delta and beta/gamma chains were used on approximately 400 ng RNA. Via MiXCR, TCRdb re-called the reads, giving one row per CDR3 protein. The table has 85,000 to 100,000 distinct CDR3 sequences, about a fifth seen once. The CDR3 spans 13 residues. Looked up from germline, CDR1 is MNHNY and CDR2 is SVGAGI (reference sequence). V lost 6 bases and J lost 1, with 9 bases in between. Sequenced sample: a population of CD138-negative cells sorted from bone marrow. This chain joins TRBV6-6 and TRBJ1-1; D possibly corresponds to TRBD1 (5 bases). The sequence was collected from a donor at least 40 years old with multiple myeloma. The CDR3 spells CASSPRENTEAFF. CDR3 in DNA: TGTGCCAGCAGCCCCAGGGAGAACACTGAAGCTTTCTTT.